This T cell receptor beta chain was sequenced in a study of early T cells in non-severe SARS-CoV-2 infection. Study background: RNA in bulk from unsorted whole blood was sequenced, and chains were unpaired. General observations from the study: The matching step, a VDJdb search, favored anti-spike CD8 responses and missed private and CD4 specificities.

Details on this clonotype: The target antigen is unknown.

Tagging with unique molecular identifiers was applied to individual cDNA molecules. TCRdb redid the calling of the 5' RACE reads with MiXCR, one entry per CDR3 protein. The table records 64,000 or so distinct CDR3 sequences, over 9% of them present only once. The source material was whole blood, sampled at baseline. The sequence was collected from an adult who was a healthcare worker with PCR-confirmed SARS-CoV-2 infection or an uninfected control (not recorded which).

DNA of the CDR3: TGTGCCATCAGTGATGGTGAGGGCAATAATTCACCCCTCCACTTT. Its translation: CAISDGEGNNSPLHF. This chain connects TRBV10-3 to TRBJ1-6; D not resolved. V shed 3 bases and J shed 5 bases, with 11 bases lying between them. Germline V lookup: CDR1 ENHRY, CDR2 SYGVKD. This CDR3 region has 15 residues.